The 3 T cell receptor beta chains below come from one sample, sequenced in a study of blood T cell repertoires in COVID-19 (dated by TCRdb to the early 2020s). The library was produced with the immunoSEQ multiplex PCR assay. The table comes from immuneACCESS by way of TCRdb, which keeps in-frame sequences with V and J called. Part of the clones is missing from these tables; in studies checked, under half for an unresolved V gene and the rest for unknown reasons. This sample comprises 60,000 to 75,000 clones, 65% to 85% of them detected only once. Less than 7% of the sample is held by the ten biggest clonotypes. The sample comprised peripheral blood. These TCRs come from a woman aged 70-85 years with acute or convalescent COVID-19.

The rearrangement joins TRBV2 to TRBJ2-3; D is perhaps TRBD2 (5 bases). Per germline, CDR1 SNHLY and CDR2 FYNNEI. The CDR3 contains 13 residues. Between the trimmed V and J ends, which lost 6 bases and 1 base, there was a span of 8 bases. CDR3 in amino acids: CASRDSGTDTQYF. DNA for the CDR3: TGTGCCAGCAGGGATAGCGGCACAGATACGCAGTATTTT. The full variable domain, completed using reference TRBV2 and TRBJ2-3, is EPEVTQTPSHQVTQMGQEVILRCVPISNHLYFYWYRQILGQKVEFLVSFYNNEISEKSEIFDDQFSVERPDGSNFTLKIRSTKLEDSAMYFCASRDSGTDTQYFGPGTRLTVL.

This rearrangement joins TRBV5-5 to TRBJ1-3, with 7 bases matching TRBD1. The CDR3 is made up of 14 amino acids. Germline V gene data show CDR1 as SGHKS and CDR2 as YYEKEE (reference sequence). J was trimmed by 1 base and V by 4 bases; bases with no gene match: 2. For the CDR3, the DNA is TGTGCCAGCAGCGTGACAGGGTCTGGAAACACCATATATTTT. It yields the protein CASSVTGSGNTIYF.

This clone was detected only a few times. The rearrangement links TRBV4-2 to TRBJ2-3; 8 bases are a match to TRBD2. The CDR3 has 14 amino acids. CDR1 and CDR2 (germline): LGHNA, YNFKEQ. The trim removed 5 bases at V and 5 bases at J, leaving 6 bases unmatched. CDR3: CASSYSGGEDTQYF. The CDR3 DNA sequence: TGTGCCAGCAGCTATTCGGGGGGGGAAGATACGCAGTATTTT.